This T cell receptor (beta chain) was retrieved from a study of glioma-infiltrating T cells after dendritic cell vaccination. Study as a whole: Glioblastoma patients came from Phase I and II dendritic cell vaccination trials. Notes on the study in general: No direct clonality-survival link was found; a diverse polyclonal response may matter.

Clones were read by immunoSEQ multiplex PCR, and TCRdb kept only the in-frame ones, dropping some. The sample records roughly 68,000 clones, 80% to 85% being singletons. Trimming left V 2 bases short and J 4 bases short, with 12 bases between. Germline V lookup: CDR1 MDHEN, CDR2 SYDVKM. The CDR3 runs 14 residues. This clone was seen more than once but under ten times. Its specificity is not known. Patients had residual fresh-frozen tumor tissue and more than two years of survival data. Isocitrate dehydrogenase mutation was absent in all glioblastoma patients. The chain joins TRBV28 to TRBJ2-7, with TRBD1 as a possible D gene (6 bases). The receptor was isolated from a human donor with glioblastoma. The sequencing used blood, collected before dendritic cell vaccination. As DNA, the CDR3 is TGTGCCAGCAGTTTAACAGGGATTAAATACGAGCAGTACTTC. The encoded protein is CASSLTGIKYEQYF.